What follows is one T cell receptor beta chain and its context. Its target is unknown. The germline CDR1 and CDR2 sequences are SNHLY and FYNNEI. CDR3 length equals 14 residues. V lost 7 bases and J lost 5, with 15 bases in between. What was amplified from RNA transcripts were TCR beta CDR3 regions. Initially, a first-round RT-PCR of the TCR CDR3 employed the HTBI primer set. In TCRdb, the multiplex PCR reads were re-called with MiXCR into one record per CDR3 protein. The table records about 580,000 distinct CDR3 sequences, about 45% of them present only once. An absence of ophthalmopathy progression within 18 months meant stable Graves' hyperthyroidism. Orbital computed tomography, thyroid ultrasound, serum thyroxine and TRAb, and clinical symptoms together informed the diagnoses. This sample was taken from a study of T cells in Graves' hyperthyroidism and ophthalmopathy. Study observations and caveats: Before onset, ophthalmopathy was predicted by the model a median roughly 6.8 months earlier. Using 13 V-J features, a model discriminated ophthalmopathy from stable hyperthyroidism.

This sequence was found in a woman aged 18-30 years with Graves' hyperthyroidism. Input material: peripheral blood or thyroid tissue (not recorded which). The chain carries TRBV2 and TRBJ1-5; weak D call: TRBD1 (5 bases). In nucleotides, the CDR3 is TGTGCCAGCACGTCCGGGAGAGGGGATCAGCCCCAGCATTTT. Translating it yields CASTSGRGDQPQHF.